The 27 T cell receptor beta chains in this list originate from one sample, sequenced in a study of Graves' ophthalmopathy and Graves' hyperthyroidism. Amplified material comprised TCR beta CDR3 regions derived from RNA transcripts. The workflow started with a first-round RT-PCR run with HTBI primers and then moved on to a second-round multiplex PCR. TCRdb used MiXCR to reprocess the multiplex PCR reads, holding one entry per CDR3 protein. The table shows 40,000 to 45,000 distinct CDR3 sequences, with 52% occurring only once. The sample comprised peripheral blood. The receptors derive from an adult man with Graves' ophthalmopathy.

This clonotype is categorized as medium-sized. The chain combines TRBV15 with TRBJ2-7; 7 bases are a match to TRBD2. The junction had 8 bases not matched to a gene; V was cut back by 9 bases and J by 3 bases. The CDR3 contains 13 residues. CDR1 LNHNV and CDR2 YYDKDF come from the germline V gene (reference sequence). The CDR3 nucleotides read TGTGCCACGAGGGAGGGAGGAGGCTACGAGCAGTACGTC. Translating gives CATREGGGYEQYV.

This clonotype showed up many times. The chain employs TRBV19 and TRBJ1-1; 9 bases are a match to TRBD1. There are 15 residues in the CDR3. Per the germline V gene, CDR1 is LNHDA and CDR2 is SQIVND (reference sequence). With V trimmed by 6 bases and J by 2 bases, 7 bases remained unmatched. The chain's CDR3 is CASRHEGQGNTEAFF. DNA for the CDR3: TGTGCCAGTAGACACGAGGGACAGGGAAACACTGAAGCTTTCTTT.

The rearrangement uses TRBV5-1 and TRBJ2-1; weak D call: TRBD2 (7 bases). Germline V gene lookup returns CDR1 SGHRS and CDR2 YFSETQ. This CDR3 comprises 13 residues. The V end lost 4 bases, the J end lost 8 bases, and 13 bases lay between the germline ends. CDR3 amino acids: CASSPKGGDEQFF. The CDR3, as DNA: TGCGCCAGCAGCCCAAAAGGGGGGGATGAGCAGTTCTTC.

This clonotype appeared many times. The CDR3 loop is CASSSSEAGELFF. For the CDR3, the DNA is TGTGCCAGCAGTTCTAGCGAGGCCGGGGAGCTGTTTTTT. The V gene is TRBV12-3 or TRBV12-4, the J gene TRBJ2-2; D is perhaps TRBD2 (6 bases). The germline V and J ends were trimmed by 4 bases and 6 bases, with 9 bases remaining between them. The CDR3 runs 13 residues.

This clonotype has at least ten counts. The chain joins TRBV19 to TRBJ2-5; 9 bases map to TRBD2. Trimming took 6 bases from V and 3 from J; bases not matched to a gene: 8. The CDR3 has 15 amino acids. Germline-derived CDR1 and CDR2 are LNHDA and SQIVND (reference sequence). Here the CDR3 reads CASSSMTSGKETQYF. CDR3 DNA: TGTGCCAGTAGCTCCATGACTAGCGGAAAAGAGACCCAGTACTTC.

Comments on this clonotype: A junction boundary mismatches the germline segment, possibly from a read error. V and J are TRBV7-2 and TRBJ2-7, with D uncertain. Germline CDR1 reads SGHTA; CDR2 reads FQGNSA. CDR3 length equals 13 residues. The CDR3 sequence: CASSLAQATPSTF. Written as DNA, the CDR3 is TGTGCCAGCAGCTTAGCGCAGGCGACACCTTCGACCTTC.

The chain combines TRBV6-2 or TRBV6-3 with TRBJ2-5; 8 bases line up with TRBD2. V shed 6 bases, J shed 2 bases, and the junction held 5 bases outside the gene matches. There are 14 residues in the CDR3. Germline-derived CDR1 and CDR2 are MNHEY and SVGEGT. DNA for the CDR3: TGTGCCAGCAGGAGCGGGGGATCGCAAGAGACCCAGTACTTC. As protein: CASRSGGSQETQYF.

In its sample, this clonotype was seen a few times. This chain uses TRBV30 with TRBJ2-3; 7 nucleotides match TRBD1. J gave up 4 bases and V 3 bases, and 4 bases lay outside the gene matches. The CDR3 loop spans 13 amino acids. CDR1 and CDR2 from the germline V gene are GTSNPN and SVGIG (reference sequence). The CDR3 sequence is CAWSPDRADTQYF. The DNA of the CDR3 is TGTGCCTGGAGCCCTGACAGGGCAGATACGCAGTATTTT.

The J gene is TRBJ2-2, the V gene TRBV10-1; 10 nucleotides align to TRBD2. The CDR3 has 13 residues. CDR1 WNHNN and CDR2 SYGVQD come from the germline V gene (reference sequence). J gave up 17 bases and V 8 bases, and 14 bases lay outside the gene matches. This CDR3 reads CASGTSDTGEFFF. The CDR3 bases are TGCGCCAGCGGGACTAGCGACACCGGGGAGTTTTTTTTT.

This clonotype was seen repeatedly, ten times or more. DNA for the CDR3: TGCGCCAGCAGCCCCCACCACCTAGCGGGGGTATACACAGATACGCAGTATTTT. It encodes CASSPHHLAGVYTDTQYF. The chain links TRBV5-1 to TRBJ2-3; 10 bases line up with TRBD2. The V gene end was trimmed by 4 bases and the J gene end by 2 bases; junction bases not matched to a gene: 13. Looked up from germline, CDR1 is SGHRS and CDR2 is YFSETQ. CDR3 length: 18 residues. Drawing the rest from reference TRBV5-1 and TRBJ2-3, the complete variable domain is KAGVTQTPRYLIKTRGQQVTLSCSPISGHRSVSWYQQTPGQGLQFLFEYFSETQRNKGNFPGRFSGRQFSNSRSEMNVSTLELGDSALYLCASSPHHLAGVYTDTQYFGPGTRLTVL.

The gene calls are TRBV5-1 and TRBJ1-6, with TRBD1 identical over 7 bases. V was pared by 6 bases and J by 5 bases, with 8 bases of the junction left unmatched. The CDR3 extends over 15 amino acids. CDR1 is SGHRS, CDR2 YFSETQ, per germline. The CDR3 nucleotides read TGCGCCAGCACCCTACAGACAGGGAATAATTCACCCCTCCACTTT. This codes for CASTLQTGNNSPLHF.

This clonotype is classed as medium-sized (0.01 to 0.1%). V and J are TRBV24-1 and TRBJ2-5, with D unresolved. Between the trimmed V and J ends, which lost 7 bases and 2 bases, there was a span of 16 bases. There are 15 residues in the CDR3. Germline V lookup: CDR1 KGHDR, CDR2 SFDVKD. CDR3 region: CATSRFVAGQETQYF. CDR3 in DNA: TGTGCCACCAGCCGATTTGTGGCAGGTCAAGAGACCCAGTACTTC.

V and J are TRBV20-1 and TRBJ1-5, with D perhaps matching TRBD1 (5 bases). The germline V gene has CDR1 DFQATT and CDR2 SNEGSKA (reference sequence). The CDR3 length is 12 residues. V lost 8 bases to trimming and J lost 9 bases, with 17 bases between them. The CDR3 here is CSSGTEGRPQHF. The CDR3 DNA reads as TGCAGTTCCGGGACGGAAGGCCGGCCCCAGCATTTT.

Sample share makes this clonotype medium-sized. The gene calls are TRBV10-2 and TRBJ2-3, with TRBD2 as a possible D gene (5 bases). The ends were cut back, 1 base at V and 7 bases at J, with 9 bases in the middle. Germline CDR1 and CDR2: WSHSY and SAAADI. This CDR3 region has 13 residues. The CDR3 sequence is CASSEFEGNTQYF. In DNA form, the CDR3 reads TGCGCCAGCAGTGAGTTTGAGGGTAATACGCAGTATTTT.

This clonotype occurred many times. The V gene is TRBV4-1, the J gene TRBJ2-1; TRBD2 is a possible D gene (5 bases). The CDR3 sequence is 14 residues long. V shed 4 bases and J shed 1 base, with 8 bases lying between them. Germline assignment: CDR1 MGHRA and CDR2 YSYEKL. This CDR3 is CASSPPGSYNEQFF. In DNA form, the CDR3 reads TGCGCCAGCAGCCCCCCGGGGTCCTACAATGAGCAGTTCTTC.

There are many counts of this clonotype. CDR3 sequence reads: CATSEFRDTGELFF. The CDR3 DNA reads TGTGCCACCAGTGAATTCAGGGACACCGGGGAGCTGTTTTTT. This chain joins TRBV24-1 and TRBJ2-2; TRBD1 might be the D (5 bases). The V end was cut by 4 bases, the J end by 3 bases, with 8 bases between. The CDR3 contains 14 residues. CDR1 is KGHDR and CDR2 is SFDVKD in the germline V gene.

The table lists this clonotype with many counts. V usage is TRBV10-2 and J usage is TRBJ1-1; 8 bases are shared with TRBD1. With 7 bases clipped from V and 5 bases from J, the junction kept 9 bases outside the gene matches. The germline V gene has CDR1 WSHSY and CDR2 SAAADI. CDR3 size: 14 residues. The CDR3 DNA is TGCGCCAGCATCTCCTCAGGGGGCGTAACTGAAGCTTTCTTT. This translates into CASISSGGVTEAFF.

The table lists this clonotype with many counts. V and J are TRBV30 and TRBJ1-6; D gene ambiguous. The CDR3 runs 14 residues. The germline V and J ends were trimmed by 0 bases and 6 bases, with 9 bases remaining between them. CDR1 and CDR2 (germline): GTSNPN, SVGIG (reference sequence). The CDR3 sequence is CAWSVGQTNSPLHF. The DNA for the CDR3 is TGTGCCTGGAGTGTAGGGCAGACTAATTCACCCCTCCACTTT.

The chain employs TRBV6-1 and TRBJ2-4, with unresolved D. The ends were cut back, 3 bases at V and 3 bases at J, with 3 bases in the middle. The CDR3 loop spans 12 amino acids. CDR1 and CDR2 from the germline V gene are MNHNS and SASEGT. The CDR3 loop is CASSEDKNIQYF. CDR3 coding DNA: TGTGCCAGCAGTGAGGACAAAAACATTCAGTACTTC.

The chain has TRBV7-2 and TRBJ2-3; tentatively, D is TRBD2 (6 bases). CDR1 and CDR2 from the germline V gene are SGHTA and FQGNSA. The length of the CDR3 is 14 residues. With 0 bases removed from V and 3 bases from J, the gap between germline ends came to 7 bases. The chain's CDR3 is CASSLAGGTDTQYF. The CDR3 DNA follows: TGTGCCAGCAGCTTAGCGGGAGGAACAGATACGCAGTATTTT.

This clonotype was recorded many times. The gene calls are TRBV6-1 and TRBJ1-6, with 7 bases aligning to TRBD1. Germline trimming cut 4 bases from V and 7 bases from J; bases unmatched to any gene: 7. The CDR3 extends over 15 amino acids. The germline CDR1 and CDR2 sequences are MNHNS and SASEGT. CDR3 DNA: TGTGCCAGCAGTGCCTTGACAGGGACCAATTCACCCCTCCACTTT. Amino acids: CASSALTGTNSPLHF.

In its sample, this clonotype was seen many times. The rearrangement links TRBV5-1 to TRBJ2-3, with a possible D match to TRBD2 (5 bases). Germline CDR1 reads SGHRS; CDR2 reads YFSETQ. The CDR3 is 14 residues long. Trimming stripped 0 bases from V and 2 bases from J, with 7 bases between. The CDR3 here is CASSLVGVTDTQYF. CDR3 DNA: TGCGCCAGCAGCTTGGTCGGGGTCACAGATACGCAGTATTTT.

Here the CDR3 reads CASRSRTYNEKLFF. CDR3 nucleotide sequence: TGTGCCAGTCGTTCTCGGACCTACAATGAAAAACTGTTTTTT. The V gene is TRBV2, the J gene TRBJ1-4; the D is unclear. The germline V gene encodes CDR1 SNHLY and CDR2 FYNNEI. This CDR3 is built from 14 residues. The V end lost 9 bases, the J end lost 5 bases, and 16 bases lay between the germline ends.

This clonotype is labeled medium-sized. This chain uses TRBV24-1 with TRBJ2-1, with 15 bases fitting TRBD2. CDR1 and CDR2 from the germline V gene are KGHDR and SFDVKD. Trimming removed 6 bases from V and 7 bases from J; junction bases left unmatched: 6. The CDR3 totals 16 residues. The CDR3 region has the DNA TGTGCCACCAGTAGGACTAGCGGGAGGGCATTGAATGAGCAGTTCTTC. The encoded protein is CATSRTSGRALNEQFF.

This clonotype was counted many times. The chain couples TRBV7-2 to TRBJ2-6, with D possibly matching TRBD2 (6 bases). In germline, CDR1 is SGHTA, CDR2 FQGNSA. V shed 0 bases and J shed 0 bases, with 6 bases lying between them. The CDR3 length is 16 residues. Written as DNA, the CDR3 is TGTGCCAGCAGCTTAGCGGGGGGCTCTGGGGCCAACGTCCTGACTTTC. It specifies CASSLAGGSGANVLTF.

This chain joins TRBV20-1 and TRBJ2-7; perhaps TRBD1 as D (5 bases). The germline V gene encodes CDR1 DFQATT and CDR2 SNEGSKA (reference sequence). Trimming shortened V by 6 bases and J by 9 bases, and 21 bases separated the two germline ends. The CDR3 consists of 13 residues. CDR3 bases: TGCAGTGCCTACAGGCCCAGCACAGATACGCAGTACGTC. The encoded protein is CSAYRPSTDTQYV.

This chain uses TRBV20-1 with TRBJ2-5; 7 bases are a match to TRBD2. The trim removed 5 bases at V and 4 bases at J, leaving 7 bases unmatched. CDR1 is DFQATT and CDR2 is SNEGSKA in the germline V gene (reference sequence). This CDR3 has 13 amino acids. CDR3 DNA sequence: TGCAGTGCTTCAAGCGGGAACCGAGAGACCCAGTACTTC. This encodes CSASSGNRETQYF.